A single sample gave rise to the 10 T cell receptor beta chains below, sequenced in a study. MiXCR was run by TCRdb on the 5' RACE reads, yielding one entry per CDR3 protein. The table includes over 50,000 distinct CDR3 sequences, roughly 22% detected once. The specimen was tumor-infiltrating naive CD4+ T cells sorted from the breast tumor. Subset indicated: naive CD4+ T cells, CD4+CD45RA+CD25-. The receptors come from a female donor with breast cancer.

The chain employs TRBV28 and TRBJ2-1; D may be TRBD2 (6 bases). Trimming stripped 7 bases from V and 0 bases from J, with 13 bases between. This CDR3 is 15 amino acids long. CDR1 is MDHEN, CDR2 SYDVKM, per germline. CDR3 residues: CASTLGGPSYNEQFF. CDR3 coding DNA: TGTGCCAGCACCTTGGGGGGACCCTCCTACAATGAGCAGTTCTTC.

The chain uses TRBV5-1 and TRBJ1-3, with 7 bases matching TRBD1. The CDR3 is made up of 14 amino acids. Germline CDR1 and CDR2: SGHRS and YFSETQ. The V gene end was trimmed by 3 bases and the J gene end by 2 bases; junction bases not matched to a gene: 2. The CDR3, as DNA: TGCGCCAGCAGCTCGGGGACAGCTGGAAACACCATATATTTT. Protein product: CASSSGTAGNTIYF.

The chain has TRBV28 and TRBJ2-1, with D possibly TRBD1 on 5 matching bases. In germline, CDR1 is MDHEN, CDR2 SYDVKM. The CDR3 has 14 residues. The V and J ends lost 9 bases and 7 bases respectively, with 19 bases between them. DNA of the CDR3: TGTGCCAGTATCGTCCAGGGAAGACGGAATGAGCAGTTCTTC. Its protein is CASIVQGRRNEQFF.

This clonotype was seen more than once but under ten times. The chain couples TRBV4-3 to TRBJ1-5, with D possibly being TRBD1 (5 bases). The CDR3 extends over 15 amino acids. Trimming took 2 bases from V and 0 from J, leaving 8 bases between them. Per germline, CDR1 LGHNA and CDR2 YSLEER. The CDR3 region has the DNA TGCGCCAGCAGCCAAAACACAGGTAGCAATCAGCCCCAGCATTTT. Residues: CASSQNTGSNQPQHF.

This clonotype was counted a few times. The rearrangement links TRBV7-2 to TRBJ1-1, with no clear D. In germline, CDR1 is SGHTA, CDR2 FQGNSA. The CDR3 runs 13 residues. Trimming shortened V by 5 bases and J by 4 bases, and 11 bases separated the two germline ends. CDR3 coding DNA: TGTGCCAGCAGCCCACGGAGGACCACTGAAGCTTTCTTT. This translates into CASSPRRTTEAFF.

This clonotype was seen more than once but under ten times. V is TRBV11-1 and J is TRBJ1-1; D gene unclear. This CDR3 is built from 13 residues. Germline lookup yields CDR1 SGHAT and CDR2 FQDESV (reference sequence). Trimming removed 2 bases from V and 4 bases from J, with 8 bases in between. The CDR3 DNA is TGTGCCAGCAGCTTAACGGATGGCACTGAAGCTTTCTTT. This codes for CASSLTDGTEAFF. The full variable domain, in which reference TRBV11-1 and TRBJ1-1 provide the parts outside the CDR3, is EAEVAQSPRYKITEKSQAVAFWCDPISGHATLYWYRQILGQGPELLVQFQDESVVDDSQLPKDRFSAERLKGVDSTLKIQPAELGDSAMYLCASSLTDGTEAFFGQGTRLTVV.

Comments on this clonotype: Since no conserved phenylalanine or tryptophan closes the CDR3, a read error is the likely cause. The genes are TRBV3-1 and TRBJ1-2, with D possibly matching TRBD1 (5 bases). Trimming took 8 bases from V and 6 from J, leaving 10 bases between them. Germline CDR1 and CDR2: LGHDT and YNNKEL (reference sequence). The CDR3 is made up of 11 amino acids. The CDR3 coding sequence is TGTGCCAGCCGCAGAGGGGATGGCTACACCCTC. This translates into CASRRGDGYTL.

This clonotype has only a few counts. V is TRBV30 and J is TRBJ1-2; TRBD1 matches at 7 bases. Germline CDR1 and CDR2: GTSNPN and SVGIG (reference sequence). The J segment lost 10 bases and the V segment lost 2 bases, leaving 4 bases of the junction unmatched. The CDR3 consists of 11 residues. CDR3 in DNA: TGTGCCTGGAGTCCCGGGACAGCCTACACCTTC. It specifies CAWSPGTAYTF.

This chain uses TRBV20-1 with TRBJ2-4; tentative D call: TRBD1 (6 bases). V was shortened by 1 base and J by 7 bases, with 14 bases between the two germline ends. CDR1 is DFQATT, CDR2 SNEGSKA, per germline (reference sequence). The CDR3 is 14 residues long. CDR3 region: CSARVEGVTNIQYF. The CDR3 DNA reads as TGCAGTGCTAGAGTCGAGGGGGTGACGAACATTCAGTACTTC.

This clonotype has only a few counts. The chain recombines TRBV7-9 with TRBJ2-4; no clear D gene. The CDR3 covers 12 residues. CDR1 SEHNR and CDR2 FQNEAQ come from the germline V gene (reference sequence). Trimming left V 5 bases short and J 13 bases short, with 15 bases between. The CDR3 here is CASSNALSPQYF. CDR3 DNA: TGTGCCAGCAGCAACGCCCTGTCCCCCCAGTACTTC.